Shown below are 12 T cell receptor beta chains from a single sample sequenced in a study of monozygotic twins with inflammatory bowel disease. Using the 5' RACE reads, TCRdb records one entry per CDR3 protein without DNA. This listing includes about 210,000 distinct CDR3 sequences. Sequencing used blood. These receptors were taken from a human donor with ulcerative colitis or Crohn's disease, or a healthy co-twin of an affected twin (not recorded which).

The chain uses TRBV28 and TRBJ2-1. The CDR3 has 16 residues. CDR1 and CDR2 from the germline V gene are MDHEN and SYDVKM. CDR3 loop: CASSLLTQSSYNEQFF.

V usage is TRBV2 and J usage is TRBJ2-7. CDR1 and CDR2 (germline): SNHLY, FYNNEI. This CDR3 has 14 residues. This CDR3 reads CASSDSIKPYEQYF. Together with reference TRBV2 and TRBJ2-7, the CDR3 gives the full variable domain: EPEVTQTPSHQVTQMGQEVILRCVPISNHLYFYWYRQILGQKVEFLVSFYNNEISEKSEIFDDQFSVERPDGSNFTLKIRSTKLEDSAMYFCASSDSIKPYEQYFGPGTRLTVT.

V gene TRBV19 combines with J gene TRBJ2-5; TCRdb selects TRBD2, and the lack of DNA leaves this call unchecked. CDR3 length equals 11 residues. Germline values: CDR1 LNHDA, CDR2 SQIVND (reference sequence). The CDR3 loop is CASGPRETQYF.

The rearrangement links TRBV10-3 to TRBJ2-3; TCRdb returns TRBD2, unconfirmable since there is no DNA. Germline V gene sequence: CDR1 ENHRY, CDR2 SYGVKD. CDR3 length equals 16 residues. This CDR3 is CAITPGLAGSTDTQYF.

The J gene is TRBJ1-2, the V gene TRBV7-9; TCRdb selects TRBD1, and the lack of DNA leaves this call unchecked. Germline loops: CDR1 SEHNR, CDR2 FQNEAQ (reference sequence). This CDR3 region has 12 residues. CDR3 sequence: CASSPGTGPYTF. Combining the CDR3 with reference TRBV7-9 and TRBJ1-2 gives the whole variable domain DTGVSQNPRHKITKRGQNVTFRCDPISEHNRLYWYRQTLGQGPEFLTYFQNEAQLEKSRLLSDRFSAERPKGSFSTLEIQRTEQGDSAMYLCASSPGTGPYTFGSGTRLTVV.

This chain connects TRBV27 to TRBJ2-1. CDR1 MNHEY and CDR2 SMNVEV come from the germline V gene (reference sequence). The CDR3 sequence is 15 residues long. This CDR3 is CASNPGGSGYNEQFF.

CDR3: CASSLAQGSGNTIYF. The chain uses TRBV7-8 and TRBJ1-3. CDR3 length: 15 amino acids. CDR1 and CDR2 (germline): SGHVS, FQNEAQ.

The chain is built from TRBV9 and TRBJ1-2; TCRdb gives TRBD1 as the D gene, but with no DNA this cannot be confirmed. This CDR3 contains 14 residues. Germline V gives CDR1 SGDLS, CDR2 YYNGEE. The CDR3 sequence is CGSSVAIQGYGYTF.

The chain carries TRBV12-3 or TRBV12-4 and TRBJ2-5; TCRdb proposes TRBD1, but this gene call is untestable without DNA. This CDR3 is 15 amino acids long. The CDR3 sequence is CASSSGQTGQETQYF.

CDR3 protein: CASSKGNRVGETQYF. The V gene is TRBV21-1, the J gene TRBJ2-5. TRBV21-1 is deemed a pseudogene. This CDR3 contains 15 residues.

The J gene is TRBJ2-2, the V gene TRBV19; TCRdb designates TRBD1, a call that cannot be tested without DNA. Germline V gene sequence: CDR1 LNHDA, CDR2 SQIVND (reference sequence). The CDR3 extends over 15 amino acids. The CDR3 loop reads CASKAGQGQTGELFF.

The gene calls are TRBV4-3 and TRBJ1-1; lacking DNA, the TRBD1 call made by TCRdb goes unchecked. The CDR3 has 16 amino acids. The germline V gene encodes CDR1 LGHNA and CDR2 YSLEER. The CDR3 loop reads CASSRSWTGMNTEAFF.